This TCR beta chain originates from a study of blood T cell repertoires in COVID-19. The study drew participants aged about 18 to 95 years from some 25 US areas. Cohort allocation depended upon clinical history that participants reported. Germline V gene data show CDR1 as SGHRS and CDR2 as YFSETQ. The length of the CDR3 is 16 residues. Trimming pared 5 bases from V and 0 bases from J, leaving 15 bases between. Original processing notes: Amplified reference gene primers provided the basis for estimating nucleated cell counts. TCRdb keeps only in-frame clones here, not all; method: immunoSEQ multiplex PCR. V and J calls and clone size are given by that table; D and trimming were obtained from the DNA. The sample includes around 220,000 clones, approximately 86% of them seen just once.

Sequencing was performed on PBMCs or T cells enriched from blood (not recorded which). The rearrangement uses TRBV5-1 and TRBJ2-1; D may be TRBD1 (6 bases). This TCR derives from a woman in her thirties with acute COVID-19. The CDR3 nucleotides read TGCGCCAGCAGTTACATGGACAGAAGCTCCTACAATGAGCAGTTCTTC. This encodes CASSYMDRSSYNEQFF.